Described below is a single T cell receptor (beta chain) sequence and its context. Its cognate antigen is unknown. This record comes from a study of shared clonotypes between healthy human individuals. Study findings and constraints: Among a few donors, approximately 5% of naive CD4 clonotypes were found in common.

The CDR3 runs 15 residues. CDR1 and CDR2 from the germline V gene are SEHNR and FQNEAQ (reference sequence). The junction had 10 bases not matched to a gene; V was cut back by 5 bases and J by 5 bases. Evenly divided among several immunoSEQ plates was the genomic DNA of each subset. Assay used: immunoSEQ multiplex PCR; TCRdb lists only in-frame clones, some missing. The table has 2 million to 2.5 million clones, 85% to 95% seen once. The chain employs TRBV7-9 and TRBJ2-7; 9 nucleotides match TRBD1. The source material was naive CD4+ T cells from PBMCs. The sample's subset: CD45RA+ positively selected. The sequence derives from a man between 18 and 35 years old in good health. Some clones in this sample may be carry-over from other donors' samples. The chain's CDR3 is CASSPSGQGGHEQYF. The CDR3, as DNA: TGTGCCAGCAGCCCGTCGGGACAGGGTGGTCACGAGCAGTACTTC.